The 5 T cell receptor beta chains listed next were all sequenced from one sample in a study of cytomegalovirus exposure and HLA in healthy donors. The primer mix had 60 Vbeta and 13 Jbeta primers. Assay used: immunoSEQ multiplex PCR; TCRdb lists only in-frame clones, some missing. The sample's table shows roughly 57,000 clones. The sequenced sample was PBMCs. These receptors were collected from a woman aged 30 to 39 in good health and CMV-seropositive.

The chain links TRBV7-2 to TRBJ1-5; 7 bases are a match to TRBD1. The germline CDR1 and CDR2 sequences are SGHTA and FQGNSA. V was clipped by 2 bases and J by 6 bases; unmatched bases: 10. CDR3 length equals 16 residues. The CDR3 nucleotides read TGTGCCAGCAGCTTAATTGGGACAGAGTATAGTCAGCCCCAGCATTTT. Translated: CASSLIGTEYSQPQHF. The entire variable domain, with the rest obtained from reference TRBV7-2 and TRBJ1-5, is as follows: GAGVSQSPSNKVTEKGKDVELRCDPISGHTALYWYRQSLGQGLEFLIYFQGNSAPDKSGLPSDRFSAERTGGSVSTLTIQRTQQEDSAVYLCASSLIGTEYSQPQHFGDGTRLSIL.

The V gene is TRBV4-1, the J gene TRBJ2-1; tentatively, D is TRBD2 (5 bases). Germline CDR1 is MGHRA and CDR2 is YSYEKL. The CDR3 runs to 13 residues. The V end lost 3 bases, the J end lost 10 bases, and 13 bases lay between the germline ends. CDR3 residues: CASSHRGGREQFF. CDR3 sequence (DNA): TGCGCCAGCAGCCACCGCGGAGGAAGGGAGCAGTTCTTC.

This rearrangement joins TRBV28 to TRBJ1-2; tentatively, D is TRBD1 (5 bases). V was trimmed by 4 bases and J by 4 bases, leaving 16 bases between them. Germline V gives CDR1 MDHEN, CDR2 SYDVKM. The CDR3 loop spans 15 amino acids. CDR3 nucleotide sequence: TGTGCCAGCAGTTCTATTTCAGGGTTGATCTATGGCTACACCTTC. Translation gives CASSSISGLIYGYTF.

The chain combines TRBV7-9 with TRBJ2-5, with 10 bases lining up with TRBD2. This CDR3 has 16 amino acids. V was pared by 4 bases and J by 0 bases, with 5 bases of the junction left unmatched. Germline V gives CDR1 SEHNR, CDR2 FQNEAQ (reference sequence). The CDR3 nucleotides are TGTGCCAGCAGCTCCCAGACTAGCGGGTACCAAGAGACCCAGTACTTC. Translation: CASSSQTSGYQETQYF.

The rearrangement links TRBV28 to TRBJ1-2, with 8 bases identical to TRBD1. The CDR3 consists of 13 residues. Germline V gene lookup returns CDR1 MDHEN and CDR2 SYDVKM. V lost 6 bases and J lost 2; bases outside the gene matches: 2. CDR3 protein: CASRGQGNYGYTF. For the CDR3, the DNA is TGTGCCAGCAGAGGACAGGGAAACTATGGCTACACCTTC.